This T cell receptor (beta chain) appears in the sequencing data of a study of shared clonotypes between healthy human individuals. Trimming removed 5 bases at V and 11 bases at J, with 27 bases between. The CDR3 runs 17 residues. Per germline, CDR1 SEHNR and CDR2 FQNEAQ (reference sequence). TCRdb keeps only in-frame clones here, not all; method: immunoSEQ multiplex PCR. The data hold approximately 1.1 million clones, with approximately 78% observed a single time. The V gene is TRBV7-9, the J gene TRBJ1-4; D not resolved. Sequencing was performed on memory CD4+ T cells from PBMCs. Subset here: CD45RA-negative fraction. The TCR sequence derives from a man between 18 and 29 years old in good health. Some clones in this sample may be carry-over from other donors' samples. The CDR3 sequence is CASSQVDPRHPSGKLFF. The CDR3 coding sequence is TGTGCCAGCAGCCAGGTGGATCCGAGACACCCTTCGGGGAAACTGTTTTTT.